The sample holds many counts of the clone carrying this T cell receptor beta chain. Its antigen is not known. TCRdb re-called the 5' RACE reads through MiXCR, storing one row per CDR3 protein. This table holds 20,000 to 30,000 distinct CDR3 sequences, 5.5% found once. The data stem from a study of early T cells in non-severe SARS-CoV-2 infection. Study results and limitations: VDJdb-based annotation leaned toward anti-spike CD8 responses and missed private and CD4 specificities.

Germline V gene lookup returns CDR1 SGHAT and CDR2 FQNNGV. This CDR3 is built from 16 residues. V dropped 7 bases and J dropped 3; count of bases not matched to a gene: 9. Specimen: whole blood. The V and J genes are TRBV11-2 and TRBJ2-6; 7 bases align to TRBD1. The receptor was isolated from an adult who was a healthcare worker with PCR-confirmed SARS-CoV-2 infection or an uninfected control (not recorded which). The CDR3 sequence: CASNRDRAGGANVLTF. CDR3 sequence (DNA): TGTGCCAGCAACCGTGACAGGGCTGGTGGGGCCAACGTCCTGACTTTC.